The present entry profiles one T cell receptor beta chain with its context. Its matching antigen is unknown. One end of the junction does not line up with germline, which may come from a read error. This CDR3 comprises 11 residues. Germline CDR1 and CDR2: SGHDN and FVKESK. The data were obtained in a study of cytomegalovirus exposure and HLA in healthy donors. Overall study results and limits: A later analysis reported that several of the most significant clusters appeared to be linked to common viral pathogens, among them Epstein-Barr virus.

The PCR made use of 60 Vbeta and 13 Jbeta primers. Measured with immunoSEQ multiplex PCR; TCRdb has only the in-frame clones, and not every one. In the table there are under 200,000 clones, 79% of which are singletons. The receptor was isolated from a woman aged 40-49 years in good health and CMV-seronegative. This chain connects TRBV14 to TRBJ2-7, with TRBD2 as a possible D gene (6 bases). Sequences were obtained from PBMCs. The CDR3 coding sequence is TGTGCCAGCAGCCAAGATTGGGGGGAGGACTTC. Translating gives CASSQDWGEDF.